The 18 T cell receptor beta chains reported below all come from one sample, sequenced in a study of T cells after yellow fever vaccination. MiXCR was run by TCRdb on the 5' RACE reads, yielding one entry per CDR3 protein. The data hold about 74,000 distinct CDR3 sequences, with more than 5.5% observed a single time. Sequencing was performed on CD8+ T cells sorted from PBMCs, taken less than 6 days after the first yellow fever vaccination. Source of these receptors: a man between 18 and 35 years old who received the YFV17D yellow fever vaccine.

The CDR3, as DNA: TGTGCCAGCAGTGAAGATGGGACAGGGGCCTACGAGCAGTACTTC. This translates into CASSEDGTGAYEQYF. J is TRBJ2-7 and V is TRBV6-1; 10 positions match TRBD1. CDR3 size: 15 residues. Germline V lookup: CDR1 MNHNS, CDR2 SASEGT. V was pared by 1 base and J by 2 bases, with 2 bases of the junction left unmatched.

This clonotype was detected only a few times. CDR3 DNA sequence: TGCGCCAGCAGCCAAGATGGGCTTGGCGGGGAGCTGTTTTTT. Translating gives CASSQDGLGGELFF. The chain has TRBV4-3 and TRBJ2-2; D gene unclear. The V end was cut by 0 bases, the J end by 7 bases, with 9 bases between. This CDR3 contains 14 residues. CDR1 is LGHNA and CDR2 is YSLEER in the germline V gene.

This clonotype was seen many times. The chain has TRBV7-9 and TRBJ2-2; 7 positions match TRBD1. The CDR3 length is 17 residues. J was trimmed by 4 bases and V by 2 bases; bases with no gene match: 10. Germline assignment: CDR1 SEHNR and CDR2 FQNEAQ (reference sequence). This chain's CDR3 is CASSLSPGTESTGELFF. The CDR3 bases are TGTGCCAGCAGCTTATCCCCCGGGACAGAGAGCACCGGGGAGCTGTTTTTT.

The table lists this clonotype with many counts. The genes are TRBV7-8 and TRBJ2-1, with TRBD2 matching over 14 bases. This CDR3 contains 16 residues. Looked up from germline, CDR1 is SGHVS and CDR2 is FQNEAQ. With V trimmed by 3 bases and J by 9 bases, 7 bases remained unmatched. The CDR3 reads CASSLSTSGGAAEQFF. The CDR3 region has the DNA TGTGCCAGCAGCTTGTCGACTAGCGGGGGGGCGGCTGAGCAGTTCTTC.

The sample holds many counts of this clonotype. For the CDR3, the DNA is TGTGCCACCCTTCCCGGTGACAGGGACACCGGGGAGCTGTTTTTT. It specifies CATLPGDRDTGELFF. V gene TRBV28 combines with J gene TRBJ2-2; TRBD1 matches at 7 bases. The CDR3 runs 15 residues. The germline gives CDR1 MDHEN, CDR2 SYDVKM. The ends lost 10 bases at V and 3 bases at J; junction bases unmatched: 11.

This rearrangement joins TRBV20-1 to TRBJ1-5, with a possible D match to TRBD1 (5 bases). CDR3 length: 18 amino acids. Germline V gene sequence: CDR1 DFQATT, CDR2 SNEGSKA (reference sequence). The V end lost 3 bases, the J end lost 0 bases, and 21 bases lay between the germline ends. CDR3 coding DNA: TGCAGTGCTAGTAGCCGGACACAAACTAAATATAGCAATCAGCCCCAGCATTTT. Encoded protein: CSASSRTQTKYSNQPQHF.

The CDR3 DNA is TGCAGCGTTGTAGGCCTAGCGGGCCACAATGAGCAGTTCTTC. It yields the protein CSVVGLAGHNEQFF. The chain uses TRBV29-1 and TRBJ2-1, with 8 bases fitting TRBD2. This CDR3 is 14 amino acids long. Germline trimming cut 4 bases from V and 5 bases from J; bases unmatched to any gene: 7. Germline V lookup: CDR1 SQVTM, CDR2 ANQGSEA.

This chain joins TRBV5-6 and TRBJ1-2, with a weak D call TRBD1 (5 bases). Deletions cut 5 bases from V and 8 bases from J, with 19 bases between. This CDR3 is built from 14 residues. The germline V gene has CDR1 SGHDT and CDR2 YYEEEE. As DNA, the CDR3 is TGTGCCAGCAGACAAAATACAGGCACGTTAGGCTACACCTTC. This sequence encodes CASRQNTGTLGYTF. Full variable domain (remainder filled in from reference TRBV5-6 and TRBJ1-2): DAGVTQSPTHLIKTRGQQVTLRCSPKSGHDTVSWYQQALGQGPQFIFQYYEEEERQRGNFPDRFSGHQFPNYSSELNVNALLLGDSALYLCASRQNTGTLGYTFGSGTRLTVV.

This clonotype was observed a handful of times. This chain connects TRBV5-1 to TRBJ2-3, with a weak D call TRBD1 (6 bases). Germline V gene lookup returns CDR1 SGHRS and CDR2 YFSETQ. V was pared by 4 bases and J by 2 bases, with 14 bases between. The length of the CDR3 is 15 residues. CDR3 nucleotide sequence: TGCGCCAGCAGCGGCCGGGACACCACCACAGATACGCAGTATTTT. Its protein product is CASSGRDTTTDTQYF.

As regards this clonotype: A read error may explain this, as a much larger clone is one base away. CDR3: CSARDGDLDSGNTIYF. The CDR3 bases are TGCAGTGCTAGAGATGGGGACTTGGACTCTGGAAACACCATATATTTT. This sequence joins TRBV20-1 and TRBJ1-3, with D possibly matching TRBD1 (5 bases). CDR3 size: 16 residues. The V gene lost 0 bases and the J gene lost 0 bases, with 12 bases spanning the gap. CDR1 is DFQATT, CDR2 SNEGSKA, per germline (reference sequence).

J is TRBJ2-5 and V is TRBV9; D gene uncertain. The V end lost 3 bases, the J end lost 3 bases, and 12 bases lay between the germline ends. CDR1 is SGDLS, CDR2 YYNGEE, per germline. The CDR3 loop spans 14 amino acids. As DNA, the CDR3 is TGTGCCAGCAGCGACGACACGTTTGAAGAGACCCAGTACTTC. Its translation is CASSDDTFEETQYF.

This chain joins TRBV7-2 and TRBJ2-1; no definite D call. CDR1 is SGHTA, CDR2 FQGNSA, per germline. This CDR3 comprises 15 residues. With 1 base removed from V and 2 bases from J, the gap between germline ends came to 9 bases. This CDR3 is CASSLGAGPYNEQFF. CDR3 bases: TGTGCCAGCAGCTTAGGGGCAGGACCCTACAATGAGCAGTTCTTC.

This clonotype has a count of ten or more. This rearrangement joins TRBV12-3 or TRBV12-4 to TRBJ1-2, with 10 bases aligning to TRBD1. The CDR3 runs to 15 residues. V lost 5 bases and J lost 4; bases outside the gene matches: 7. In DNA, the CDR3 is TGTGCCAGCAGTGCGGACAGGGGGTATGGCTATGGCTACACCTTC. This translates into CASSADRGYGYGYTF.

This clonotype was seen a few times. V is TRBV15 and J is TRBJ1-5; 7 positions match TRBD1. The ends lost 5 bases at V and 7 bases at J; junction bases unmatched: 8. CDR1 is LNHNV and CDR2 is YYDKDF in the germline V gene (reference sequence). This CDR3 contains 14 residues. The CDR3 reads CATSLTGWGQPQHF. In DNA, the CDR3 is TGTGCCACCAGCCTGACAGGGTGGGGGCAGCCCCAGCATTTT.

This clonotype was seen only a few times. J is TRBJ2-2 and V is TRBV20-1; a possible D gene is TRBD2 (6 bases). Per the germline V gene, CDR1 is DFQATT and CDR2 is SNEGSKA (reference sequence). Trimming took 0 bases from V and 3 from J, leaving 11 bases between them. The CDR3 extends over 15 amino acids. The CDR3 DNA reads TGCAGTGCTAGAGATACGGGGGTCGACACCGGGGAGCTGTTTTTT. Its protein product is CSARDTGVDTGELFF.

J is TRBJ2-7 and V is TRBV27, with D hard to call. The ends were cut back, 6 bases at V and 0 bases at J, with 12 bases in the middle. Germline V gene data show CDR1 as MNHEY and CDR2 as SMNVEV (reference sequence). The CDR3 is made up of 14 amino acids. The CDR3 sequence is CASSNSMSSYEQYF. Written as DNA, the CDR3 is TGTGCCAGCAGCAATAGTATGAGCTCCTACGAGCAGTACTTC.

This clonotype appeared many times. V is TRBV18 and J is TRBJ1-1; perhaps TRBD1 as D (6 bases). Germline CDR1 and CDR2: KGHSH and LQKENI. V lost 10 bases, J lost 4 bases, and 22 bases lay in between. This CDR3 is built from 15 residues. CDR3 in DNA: TGTGCCACCCCAGGGCCCCCACAGGGTCCCACTGAAGCTTTCTTT. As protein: CATPGPPQGPTEAFF. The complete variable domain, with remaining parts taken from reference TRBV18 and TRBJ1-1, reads NAGVMQNPRHLVRRRGQEARLRCSPMKGHSHVYWYRQLPEEGLKFMVYLQKENIIDESGMPKERFSAEFPKEGPSILRIQQVVRGDSAAYFCATPGPPQGPTEAFFGQGTRLTVV.

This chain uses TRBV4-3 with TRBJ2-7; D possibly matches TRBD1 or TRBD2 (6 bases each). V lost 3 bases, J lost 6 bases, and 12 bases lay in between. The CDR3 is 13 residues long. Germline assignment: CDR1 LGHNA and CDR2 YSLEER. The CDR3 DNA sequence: TGCGCCAGCAGCCACGCACAGGGAGGCGAGCAGTACTTC. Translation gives CASSHAQGGEQYF.